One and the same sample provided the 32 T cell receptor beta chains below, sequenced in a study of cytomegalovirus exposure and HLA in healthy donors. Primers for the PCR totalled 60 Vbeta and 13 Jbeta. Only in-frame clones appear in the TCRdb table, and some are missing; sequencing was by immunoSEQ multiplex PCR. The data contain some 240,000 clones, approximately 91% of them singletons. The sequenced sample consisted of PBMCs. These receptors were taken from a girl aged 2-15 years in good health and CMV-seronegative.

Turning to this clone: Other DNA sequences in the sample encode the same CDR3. CDR3 loop: CASSPQETQYF. Written as DNA, the CDR3 is TGTGCCAGCAGCCCGCAAGAGACCCAGTACTTC. The genes are TRBV7-9 and TRBJ2-5; the D is unclear. The V end was cut by 5 bases, the J end by 2 bases, with 3 bases between. This CDR3 region has 11 residues. Germline V gene sequence: CDR1 SEHNR, CDR2 FQNEAQ (reference sequence).

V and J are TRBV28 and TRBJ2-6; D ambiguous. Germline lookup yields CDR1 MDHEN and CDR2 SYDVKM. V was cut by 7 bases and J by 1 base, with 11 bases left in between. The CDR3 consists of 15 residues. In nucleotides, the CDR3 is TGTGCCAGCAAACCTCTCGGGTCTGGGGCCAACGTCCTGACTTTC. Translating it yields CASKPLGSGANVLTF.

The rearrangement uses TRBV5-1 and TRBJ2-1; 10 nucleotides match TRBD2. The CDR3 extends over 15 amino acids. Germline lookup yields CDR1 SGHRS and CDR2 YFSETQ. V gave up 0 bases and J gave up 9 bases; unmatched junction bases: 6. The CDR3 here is CASSLVAGGSAEQFF. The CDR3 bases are TGCGCCAGCAGCTTGGTAGCGGGAGGATCAGCTGAGCAGTTCTTC.

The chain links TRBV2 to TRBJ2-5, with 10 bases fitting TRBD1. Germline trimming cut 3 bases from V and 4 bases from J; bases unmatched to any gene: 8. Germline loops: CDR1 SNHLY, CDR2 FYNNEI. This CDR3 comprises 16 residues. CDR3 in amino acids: CASSDRQGARGETQYF. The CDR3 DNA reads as TGTGCCAGCAGTGATCGACAGGGGGCGCGGGGAGAGACCCAGTACTTC.

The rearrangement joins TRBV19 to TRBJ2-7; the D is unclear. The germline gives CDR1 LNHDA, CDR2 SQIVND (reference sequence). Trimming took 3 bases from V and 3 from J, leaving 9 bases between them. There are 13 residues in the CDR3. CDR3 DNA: TGTGCCAGTAGTATTGGCACCCTCTACGAGCAGTACTTC. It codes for CASSIGTLYEQYF.

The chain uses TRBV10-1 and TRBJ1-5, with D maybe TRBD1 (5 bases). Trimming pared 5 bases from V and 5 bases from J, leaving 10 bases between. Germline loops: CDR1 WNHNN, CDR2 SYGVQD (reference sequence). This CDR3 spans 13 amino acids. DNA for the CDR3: TGCGCCAGCAGTACAGGAAGGGATCAGCCCCAGCATTTT. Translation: CASSTGRDQPQHF.

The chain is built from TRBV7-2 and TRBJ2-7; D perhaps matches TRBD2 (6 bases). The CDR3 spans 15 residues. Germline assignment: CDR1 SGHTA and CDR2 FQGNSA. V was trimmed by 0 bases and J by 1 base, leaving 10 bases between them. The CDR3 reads CASSLAPGLSYEQYF. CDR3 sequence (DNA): TGTGCCAGCAGCTTAGCCCCGGGACTTTCCTACGAGCAGTACTTC. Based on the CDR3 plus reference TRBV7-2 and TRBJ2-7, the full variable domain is GAGVSQSPSNKVTEKGKDVELRCDPISGHTALYWYRQSLGQGLEFLIYFQGNSAPDKSGLPSDRFSAERTGGSVSTLTIQRTQQEDSAVYLCASSLAPGLSYEQYFGPGTRLTVT.

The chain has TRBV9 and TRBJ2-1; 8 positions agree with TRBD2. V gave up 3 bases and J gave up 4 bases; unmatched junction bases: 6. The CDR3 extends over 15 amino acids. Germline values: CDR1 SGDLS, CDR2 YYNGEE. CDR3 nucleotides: TGTGCCAGCAGCGCAAGCGGGGGACTTTACAATGAGCAGTTCTTC. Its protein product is CASSASGGLYNEQFF. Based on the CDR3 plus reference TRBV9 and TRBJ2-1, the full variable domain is DSGVTQTPKHLITATGQRVTLRCSPRSGDLSVYWYQQSLDQGLQFLIQYYNGEERAKGNILERFSAQQFPDLHSELNLSSLELGDSALYFCASSASGGLYNEQFFGPGTRLTVL.

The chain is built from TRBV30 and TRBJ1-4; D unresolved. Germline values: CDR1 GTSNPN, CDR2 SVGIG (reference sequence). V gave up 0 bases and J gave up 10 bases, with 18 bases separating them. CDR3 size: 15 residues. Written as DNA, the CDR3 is TGTGCCTGGAGTGTACTGCTGGGCTCTCGGGGAAAACTGTTTTTT. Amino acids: CAWSVLLGSRGKLFF. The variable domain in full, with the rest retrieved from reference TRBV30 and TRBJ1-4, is SQTIHQWPATLVQPVGSPLSLECTVEGTSNPNLYWYRQAAGRGLQLLFYSVGIGQISSEVPQNLSASRPQDRQFILSSKKLLLSDSGFYLCAWSVLLGSRGKLFFGSGTQLSVL.

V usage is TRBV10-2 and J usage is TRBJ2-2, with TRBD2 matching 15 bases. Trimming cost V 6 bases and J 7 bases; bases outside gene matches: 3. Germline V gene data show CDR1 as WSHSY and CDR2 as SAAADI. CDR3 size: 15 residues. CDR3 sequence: CASRGTSGGNGELFF. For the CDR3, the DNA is TGCGCCAGCAGGGGGACTAGCGGGGGGAACGGGGAGCTGTTTTTT.

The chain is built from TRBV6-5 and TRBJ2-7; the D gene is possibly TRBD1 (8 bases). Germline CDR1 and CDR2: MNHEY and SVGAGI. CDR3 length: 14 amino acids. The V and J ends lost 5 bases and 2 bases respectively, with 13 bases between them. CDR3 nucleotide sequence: TGTGCCAGCAGTCAGCGGGACAGGACCTACGAGCAGTACTTC. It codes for CASSQRDRTYEQYF.

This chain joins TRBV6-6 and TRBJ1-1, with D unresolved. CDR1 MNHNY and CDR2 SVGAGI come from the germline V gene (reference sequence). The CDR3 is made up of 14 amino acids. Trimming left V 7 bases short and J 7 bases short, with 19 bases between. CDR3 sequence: CASNTGLVSVEAFF. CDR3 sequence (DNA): TGTGCCAGCAATACGGGGTTGGTTTCAGTTGAAGCTTTCTTT.

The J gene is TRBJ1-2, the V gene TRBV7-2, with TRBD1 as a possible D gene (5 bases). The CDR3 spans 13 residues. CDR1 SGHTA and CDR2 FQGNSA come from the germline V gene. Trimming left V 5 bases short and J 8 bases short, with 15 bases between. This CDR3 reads CASSLRQRRGYTF. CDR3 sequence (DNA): TGTGCCAGCAGCCTAAGACAGAGAAGAGGCTACACCTTC.

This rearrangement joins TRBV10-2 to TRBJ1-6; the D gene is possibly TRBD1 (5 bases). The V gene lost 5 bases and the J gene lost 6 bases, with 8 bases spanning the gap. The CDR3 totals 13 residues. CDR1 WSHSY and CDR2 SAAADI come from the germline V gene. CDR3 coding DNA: TGCGCCAGCAGTAGGGACTCTAATTCACCCCTCCACTTT. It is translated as CASSRDSNSPLHF.

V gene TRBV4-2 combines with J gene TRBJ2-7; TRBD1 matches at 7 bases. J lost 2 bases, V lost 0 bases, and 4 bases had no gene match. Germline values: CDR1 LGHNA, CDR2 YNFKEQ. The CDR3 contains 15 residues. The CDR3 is CASSQEPQGAYEQYF. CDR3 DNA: TGTGCCAGCAGCCAAGAGCCCCAGGGGGCCTACGAGCAGTACTTC.

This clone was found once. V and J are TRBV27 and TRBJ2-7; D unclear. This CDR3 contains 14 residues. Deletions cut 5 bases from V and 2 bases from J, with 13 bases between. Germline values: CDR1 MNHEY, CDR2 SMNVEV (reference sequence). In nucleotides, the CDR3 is TGTGCCAGCAGTGCCGCAGGCGTACCCTACGAGCAGTACTTC. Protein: CASSAAGVPYEQYF.

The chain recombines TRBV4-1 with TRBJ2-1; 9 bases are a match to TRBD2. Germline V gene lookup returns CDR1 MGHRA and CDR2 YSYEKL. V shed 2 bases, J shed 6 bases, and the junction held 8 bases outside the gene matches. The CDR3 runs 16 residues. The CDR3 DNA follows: TGCGCCAGCAGCCAACTGACGGGACTAGCTCTCAATGAGCAGTTCTTC. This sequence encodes CASSQLTGLALNEQFF.

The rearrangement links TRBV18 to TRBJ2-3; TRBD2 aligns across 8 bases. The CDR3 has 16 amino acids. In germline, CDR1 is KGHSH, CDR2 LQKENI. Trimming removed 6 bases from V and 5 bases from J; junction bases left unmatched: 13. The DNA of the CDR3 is TGTGCCAGCTCTTTAAGGGCCCACCTAGCGGGAGATACGCAGTATTTT. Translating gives CASSLRAHLAGDTQYF.

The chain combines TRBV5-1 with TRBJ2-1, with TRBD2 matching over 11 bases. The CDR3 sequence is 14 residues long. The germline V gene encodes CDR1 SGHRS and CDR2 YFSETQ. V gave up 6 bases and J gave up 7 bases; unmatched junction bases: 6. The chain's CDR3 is CASTPGLAVNEQFF. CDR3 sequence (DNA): TGCGCCAGCACACCGGGACTAGCGGTAAATGAGCAGTTCTTC.

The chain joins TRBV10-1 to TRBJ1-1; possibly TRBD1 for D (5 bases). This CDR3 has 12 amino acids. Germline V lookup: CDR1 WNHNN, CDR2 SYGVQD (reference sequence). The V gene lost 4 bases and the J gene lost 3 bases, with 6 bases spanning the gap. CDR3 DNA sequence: TGCGCCAGCAGTGTAGGGGACACTGAAGCTTTCTTT. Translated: CASSVGDTEAFF.

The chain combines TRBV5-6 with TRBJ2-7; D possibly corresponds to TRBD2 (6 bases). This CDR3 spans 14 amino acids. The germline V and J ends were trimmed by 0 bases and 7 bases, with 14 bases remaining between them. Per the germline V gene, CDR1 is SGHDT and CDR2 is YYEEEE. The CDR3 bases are TGTGCCAGCAGCTTGGGAGCCTCGGGGGTTGAGCAGTACTTC. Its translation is CASSLGASGVEQYF. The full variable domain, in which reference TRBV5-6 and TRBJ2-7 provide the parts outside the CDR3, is DAGVTQSPTHLIKTRGQQVTLRCSPKSGHDTVSWYQQALGQGPQFIFQYYEEEERQRGNFPDRFSGHQFPNYSSELNVNALLLGDSALYLCASSLGASGVEQYFGPGTRLTVT.

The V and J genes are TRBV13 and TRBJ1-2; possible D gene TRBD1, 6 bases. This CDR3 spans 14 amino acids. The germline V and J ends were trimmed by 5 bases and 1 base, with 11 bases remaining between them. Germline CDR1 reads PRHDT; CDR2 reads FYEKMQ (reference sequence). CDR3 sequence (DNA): TGTGCCAGCAGCCGACAGGCCTTTAACTATGGCTACACCTTC. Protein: CASSRQAFNYGYTF. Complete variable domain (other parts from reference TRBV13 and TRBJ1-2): AAGVIQSPRHLIKEKRETATLKCYPIPRHDTVYWYQQGPGQDPQFLISFYEKMQSDKGSIPDRFSAQQFSDYHSELNMSSLELGDSALYFCASSRQAFNYGYTFGSGTRLTVV.

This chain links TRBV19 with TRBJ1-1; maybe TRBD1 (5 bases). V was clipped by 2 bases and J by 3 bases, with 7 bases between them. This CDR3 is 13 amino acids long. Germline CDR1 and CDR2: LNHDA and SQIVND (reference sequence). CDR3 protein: CASSISGYTEAFF. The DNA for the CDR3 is TGTGCCAGTAGTATATCAGGGTACACTGAAGCTTTCTTT. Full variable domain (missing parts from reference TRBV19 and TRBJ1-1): DGGITQSPKYLFRKEGQNVTLSCEQNLNHDAMYWYRQDPGQGLRLIYYSQIVNDFQKGDIAEGYSVSREKKESFPLTVTSAQKNPTAFYLCASSISGYTEAFFGQGTRLTVV.

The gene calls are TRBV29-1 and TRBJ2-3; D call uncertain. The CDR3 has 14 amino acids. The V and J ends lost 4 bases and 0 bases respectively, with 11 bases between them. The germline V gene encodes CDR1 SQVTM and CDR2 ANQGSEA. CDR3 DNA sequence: TGCAGCGTTGGAAGAGAATATAGCACAGATACGCAGTATTTT. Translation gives CSVGREYSTDTQYF.

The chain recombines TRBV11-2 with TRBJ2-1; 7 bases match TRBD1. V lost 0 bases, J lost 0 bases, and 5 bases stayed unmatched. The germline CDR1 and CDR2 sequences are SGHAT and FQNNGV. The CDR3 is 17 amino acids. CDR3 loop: CASSLEGDSYSYNEQFF. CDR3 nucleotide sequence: TGTGCCAGCAGCTTAGAAGGGGACAGCTACTCCTACAATGAGCAGTTCTTC.

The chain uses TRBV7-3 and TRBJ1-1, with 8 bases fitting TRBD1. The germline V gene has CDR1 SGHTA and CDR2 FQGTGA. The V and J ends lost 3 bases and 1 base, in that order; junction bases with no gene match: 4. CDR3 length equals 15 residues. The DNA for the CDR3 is TGTGCCAGCAGCTTGCATGGACAGGGGAACACTGAAGCTTTCTTT. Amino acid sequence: CASSLHGQGNTEAFF.

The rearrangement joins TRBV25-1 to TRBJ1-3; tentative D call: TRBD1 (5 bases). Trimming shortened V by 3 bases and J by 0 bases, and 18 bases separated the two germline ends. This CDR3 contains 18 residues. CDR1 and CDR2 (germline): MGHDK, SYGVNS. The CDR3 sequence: CASSEGRWGRLSGNTIYF. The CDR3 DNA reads TGTGCCAGCAGTGAGGGTCGGTGGGGCAGACTCTCTGGAAACACCATATATTTT.

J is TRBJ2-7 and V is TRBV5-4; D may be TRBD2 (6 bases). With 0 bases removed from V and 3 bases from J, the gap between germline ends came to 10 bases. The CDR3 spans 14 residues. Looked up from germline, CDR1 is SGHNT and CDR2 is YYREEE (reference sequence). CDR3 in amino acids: CASSLAGTFYEQYF. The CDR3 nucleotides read TGTGCCAGCAGCTTGGCCGGGACTTTCTACGAGCAGTACTTC.

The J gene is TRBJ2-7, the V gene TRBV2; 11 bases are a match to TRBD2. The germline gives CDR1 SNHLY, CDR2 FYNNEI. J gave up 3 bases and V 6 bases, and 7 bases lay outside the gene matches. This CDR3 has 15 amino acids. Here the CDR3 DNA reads TGTGCCAGCAGGGAACTAGCGGGGGCCGGCTACGAGCAGTACTTC. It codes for CASRELAGAGYEQYF.

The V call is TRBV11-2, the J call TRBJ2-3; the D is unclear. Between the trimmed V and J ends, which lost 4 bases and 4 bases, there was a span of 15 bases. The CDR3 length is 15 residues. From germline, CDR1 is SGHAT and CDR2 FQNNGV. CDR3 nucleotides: TGTGCCAGCAGCTGGGCTCGAGTGGGCGCAGATACGCAGTATTTT. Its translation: CASSWARVGADTQYF.

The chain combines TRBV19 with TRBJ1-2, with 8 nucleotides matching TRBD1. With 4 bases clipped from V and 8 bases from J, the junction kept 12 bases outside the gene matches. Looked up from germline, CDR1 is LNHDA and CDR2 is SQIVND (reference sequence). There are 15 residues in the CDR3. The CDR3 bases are TGTGCCAGTAGTACCAACTCGGACAGGGTCGAGGGCTACACCTTC. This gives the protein CASSTNSDRVEGYTF.

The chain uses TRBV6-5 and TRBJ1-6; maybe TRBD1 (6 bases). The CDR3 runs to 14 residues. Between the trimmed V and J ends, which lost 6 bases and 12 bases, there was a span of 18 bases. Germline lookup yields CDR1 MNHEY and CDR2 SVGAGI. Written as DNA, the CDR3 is TGTGCCAGCAGACTGGGACAAAGCTGGAAACCCCTCCACTTT. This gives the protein CASRLGQSWKPLHF.